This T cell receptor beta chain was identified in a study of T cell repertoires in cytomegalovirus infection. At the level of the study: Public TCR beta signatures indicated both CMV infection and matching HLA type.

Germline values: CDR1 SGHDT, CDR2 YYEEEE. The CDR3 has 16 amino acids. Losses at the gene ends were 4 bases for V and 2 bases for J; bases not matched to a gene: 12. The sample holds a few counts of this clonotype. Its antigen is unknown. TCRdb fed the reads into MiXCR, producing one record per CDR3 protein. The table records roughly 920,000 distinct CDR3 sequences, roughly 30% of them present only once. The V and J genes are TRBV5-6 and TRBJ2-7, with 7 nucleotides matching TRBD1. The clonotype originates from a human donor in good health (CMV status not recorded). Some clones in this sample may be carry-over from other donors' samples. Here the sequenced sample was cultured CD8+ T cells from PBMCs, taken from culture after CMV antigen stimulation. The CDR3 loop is CASSLMGQMGPYEQYF. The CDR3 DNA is TGTGCCAGCAGCCTTATGGGACAGATGGGGCCCTACGAGCAGTACTTC.